This T cell receptor beta chain stems from a study of cytomegalovirus exposure and HLA in healthy donors. Study information: Out of several hundred genotyped donors, 81% belonged to the Caucasian-associated ancestry cluster.

PCR primers comprised 60 Vbeta and 13 Jbeta primers. Only in-frame clones appear in the TCRdb table, and some are missing; sequencing was by immunoSEQ multiplex PCR. The table lists about 83,000 clones, approximately 75% of them singletons. V was clipped by 0 bases and J by 4 bases, with 15 bases between them. Germline V lookup: CDR1 MNHEY, CDR2 SVGAGI. The CDR3 contains 16 residues. Sequenced material: PBMCs. The chain links TRBV6-5 to TRBJ1-2, with D possibly matching TRBD1 (6 bases). The origin of this receptor is a man in his 60s in good health and CMV-seronegative. The CDR3 is CASSYSSQGTLYGYTF. CDR3 nucleotide sequence: TGTGCCAGCAGTTACTCGAGCCAGGGGACACTCTATGGCTACACCTTC.